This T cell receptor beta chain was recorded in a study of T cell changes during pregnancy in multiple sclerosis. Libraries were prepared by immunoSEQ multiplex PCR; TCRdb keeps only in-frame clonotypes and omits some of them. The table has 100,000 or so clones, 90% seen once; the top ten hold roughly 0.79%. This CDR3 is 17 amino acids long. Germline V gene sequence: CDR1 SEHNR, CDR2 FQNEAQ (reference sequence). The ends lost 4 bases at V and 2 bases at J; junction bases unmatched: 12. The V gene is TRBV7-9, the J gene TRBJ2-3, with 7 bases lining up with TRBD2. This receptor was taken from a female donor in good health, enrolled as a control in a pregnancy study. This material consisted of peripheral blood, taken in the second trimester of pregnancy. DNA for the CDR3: TGTGCCAGCAGCTCTGGGGCGGGAGTCAAACCCACAGATACGCAGTATTTT. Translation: CASSSGAGVKPTDTQYF.